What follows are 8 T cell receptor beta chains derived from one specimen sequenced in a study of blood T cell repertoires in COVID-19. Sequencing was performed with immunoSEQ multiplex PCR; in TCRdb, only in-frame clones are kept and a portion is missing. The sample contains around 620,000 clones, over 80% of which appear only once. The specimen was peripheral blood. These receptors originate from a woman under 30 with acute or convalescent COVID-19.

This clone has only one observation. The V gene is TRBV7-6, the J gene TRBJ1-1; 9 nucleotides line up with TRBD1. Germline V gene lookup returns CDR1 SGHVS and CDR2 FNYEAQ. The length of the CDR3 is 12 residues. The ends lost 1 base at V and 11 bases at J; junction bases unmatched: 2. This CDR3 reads CASSLGTGVAFF. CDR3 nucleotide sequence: TGTGCCAGCAGCTTAGGGACAGGGGTGGCTTTCTTT.

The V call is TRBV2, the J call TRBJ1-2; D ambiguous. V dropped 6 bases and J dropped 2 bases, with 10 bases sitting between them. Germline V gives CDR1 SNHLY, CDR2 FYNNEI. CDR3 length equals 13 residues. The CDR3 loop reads CASRAQMNYGYTF. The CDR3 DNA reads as TGTGCCAGCAGAGCACAGATGAACTATGGCTACACCTTC. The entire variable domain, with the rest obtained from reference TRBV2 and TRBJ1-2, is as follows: EPEVTQTPSHQVTQMGQEVILRCVPISNHLYFYWYRQILGQKVEFLVSFYNNEISEKSEIFDDQFSVERPDGSNFTLKIRSTKLEDSAMYFCASRAQMNYGYTFGSGTRLTVV.

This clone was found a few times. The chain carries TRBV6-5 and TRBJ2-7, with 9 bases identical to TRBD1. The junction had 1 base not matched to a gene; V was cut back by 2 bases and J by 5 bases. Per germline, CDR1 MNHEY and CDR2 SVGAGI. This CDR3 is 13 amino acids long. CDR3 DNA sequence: TGTGCCAGCAGTTACGGGACAGGGAACGAGCAGTACTTC. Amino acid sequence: CASSYGTGNEQYF.

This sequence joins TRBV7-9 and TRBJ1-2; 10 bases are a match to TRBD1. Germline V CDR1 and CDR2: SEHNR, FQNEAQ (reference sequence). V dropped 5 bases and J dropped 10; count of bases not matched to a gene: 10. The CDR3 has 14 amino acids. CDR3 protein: CASSRDRGGRHYTF. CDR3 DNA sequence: TGTGCCAGCAGCAGGGACAGGGGTGGTCGTCACTACACCTTC.

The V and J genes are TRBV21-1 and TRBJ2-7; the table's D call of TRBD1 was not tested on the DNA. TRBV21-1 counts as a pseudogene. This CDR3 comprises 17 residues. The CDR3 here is CASSPHNSGTGINEQYF. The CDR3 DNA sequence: TGTGCCAGCAGCCCTCACAACTCCGGGACAGGGATTAACGAGCAGTACTTC.

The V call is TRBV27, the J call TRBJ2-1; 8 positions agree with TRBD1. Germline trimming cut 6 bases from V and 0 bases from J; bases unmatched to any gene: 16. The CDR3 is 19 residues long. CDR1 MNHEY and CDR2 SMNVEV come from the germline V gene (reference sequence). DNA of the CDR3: TGTGCCAGCAGAGCCTTCGGACAGGGACTTCCGAGCTCCTACAATGAGCAGTTCTTC. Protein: CASRAFGQGLPSSYNEQFF.

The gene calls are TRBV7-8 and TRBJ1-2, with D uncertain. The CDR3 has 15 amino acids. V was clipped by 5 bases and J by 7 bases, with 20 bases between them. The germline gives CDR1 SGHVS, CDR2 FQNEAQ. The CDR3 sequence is CASSPTRAPLPGYTF. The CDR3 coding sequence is TGTGCCAGCAGCCCCACGAGAGCCCCTTTACCTGGCTACACCTTC.

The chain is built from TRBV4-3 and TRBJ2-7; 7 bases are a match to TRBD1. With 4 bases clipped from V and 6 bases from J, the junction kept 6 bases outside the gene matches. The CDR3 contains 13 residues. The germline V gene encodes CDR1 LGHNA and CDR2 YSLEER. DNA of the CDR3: TGCGCCAGCAGCCCGATTACAGGGGCCGAGCAGTACTTC. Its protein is CASSPITGAEQYF.